The rows below give T cell receptor beta chains drawn from one sample of a study of T-cell memory formation after mild COVID-19. TCRdb re-called the 5' RACE reads with MiXCR, one entry per CDR3 protein. Of around 300,000 distinct CDR3 sequences detected, around 13% appear once; the ten largest clones hold 20% to 25%. Specimen: PBMCs or a T cell subset sorted from them (not recorded which). All receptors come from a man in his late teens or twenties who had mild COVID-19 (a few samples of this study predate the infection). Cell type and time point are not known. Both conserved end residues are part of each CDR3. The D gene is left open where the match is weak. Rows give clone size only sometimes, using once, few, many, or a class for an expanded clone.

V gene	D gene	clone size	J gene	CDR3 DNA	CDR3 protein
TRBV7-2	NA	few	TRBJ1-2	TGTGCCAGCAGCTTAGCAGGGCAGGCTAGCTATGGCTACACCTTC	CASSLAGQASYGYTF
TRBV12-3/TRBV12-4	TRBD1	NA	TRBJ1-1	TGTGCCAGCAGCACAGGGGGTGAGTGGAACACTGAAGCTTTCTTT	CASSTGGEWNTEAFF
TRBV28	NA	NA	TRBJ2-3	TGTGCCAGCAGTTTATTACCCCCTTATACGCAGTATTTT	CASSLLPPYTQYF
TRBV13	NA	NA	TRBJ2-5	TGTGCCAGCAGCCCCCGGCGGAGAGCAGGGGAGACCCAGTACTTC	CASSPRRRAGETQYF
TRBV4-3	NA	NA	TRBJ2-1	TGCGCCAGCAGAGGGTGGGGGGCCGAGCAGTTCTTC	CASRGWGAEQFF
TRBV6-5	NA	few	TRBJ2-2	TGTGCCAGCAGTTACGACGGGAGCCAGTCTAACGGGGAGCTGTTTTTT	CASSYDGSQSNGELFF
TRBV10-3	NA	NA	TRBJ2-7	TGTGCCATCAGTGAGTGGACAGACCAACTAAACTTC	CAISEWTDQLNF
TRBV20-1	TRBD2	NA	TRBJ2-3	TGCAGTGCTAGAGTTGGTAGCGGGGGGGCCGGGGCAGATACGCAGTATTTT	CSARVGSGGAGADTQYF
TRBV5-1	NA	NA	TRBJ1-1	TGCGCCAGCAGCTTGGGGGGGGCCCCTGAAGCTTTCTTT	CASSLGGAPEAFF
TRBV6-2/TRBV6-3	NA	NA	TRBJ1-1	TGTGCCAGCAGCCTAAGCCTTGGACGGAAGAACACTGAAGCTTTCTTT	CASSLSLGRKNTEAFF
TRBV7-9	NA	few	TRBJ1-6	TGTGCCAGCAGCCAGGACAGTAATTCACCCCTCCACTTT	CASSQDSNSPLHF
TRBV20-1	NA	NA	TRBJ2-1	TGCAGTCCCCGTTCCGGCTCCTACAATGAGCAGTTCTTC	CSPRSGSYNEQFF
TRBV7-9	NA	many	TRBJ2-5	TGTGCCAGCAGCTTAGGGTCACTAGAGGGGGAGACCCAGTACTTC	CASSLGSLEGETQYF
TRBV7-9	TRBD1	NA	TRBJ1-3	TGTGCCAGCAGCCTTTCCAGGGGGCCTGGAAACACCATATATTTT	CASSLSRGPGNTIYF
TRBV7-2	TRBD1	few	TRBJ2-7	TGTGCCAGCAGCTTCCCCTCCGGGACAGGCACCGAGCAGTACTTC	CASSFPSGTGTEQYF